Here is one TCR beta chain with its context. Which antigen it targets is not known. One base away there is no much larger clone; base qualities are not given. The library was generated by the immunoSEQ multiplex PCR assay. A mixture of 60 forward primers for TCR Vbeta segments and 13 reverse primers for TCR Jbeta segments was used in the multiplex PCR. The CDR3 region of rearranged TCR beta genes was amplified from genomic DNA with a multiplex PCR assay. Amplified TCR beta libraries were sequenced as 87-base-pair reads on the Illumina HiSeq System. Concerning the study's data processing: A later analysis counted about 80 million unique TCR beta chains across the approximately 700 repertoires, and 9.5 million to 11 million of these chains were shared by at least two donors. A nearest-neighbor algorithm error-corrected the raw reads and collapsed the reads into unique sequences, merging closely related sequences to remove PCR and sequencing errors. CDR3 sequences were aligned to IMGT reference sequences to assign V, D and J gene segments. For a sequence to be retained, a match of at least six nucleotides to both a V gene segment and a J gene segment was required. A rearrangement was called productive if the CDR3 had no stop codons and remained in frame with V and J, and every other rearrangement was called non-productive. CDR3 was defined according to IMGT convention as the region running from the second conserved V-encoded cysteine to the conserved J-encoded phenylalanine. In an earlier analysis of around 540 of the donors, sequences lacking an unambiguous match to a single V gene segment were excluded. An earlier analysis of 587 of the donors classified V segments as functional when productive rearrangements were above 56.7% and as segregating when the standard deviation between donors was above 5%. A statistical classification framework was built for diagnosing cytomegalovirus status from the catalog of TCR beta chain sequences. V and J gene assignment, in a later analysis, came from comparing TCR nucleotide sequences with IMGT/GENE-DB human TR gene sequences. A later analysis assigned CDR3 sequences and most-parsimonious VDJ recombination scenarios with the TCRdist pipeline. A later analysis defined each TCR beta chain by its CDR3 amino acid sequence plus V-gene family, and excluded reads lacking a unique V-gene family. To address suspected cross-contamination and a sequencing artifact, a later analysis removed under 600 highly shared, low-generation-probability nucleotide sequences. A later analysis calculated a clonal expansion index for each public chain from normalized within-repertoire ranks of inferred template counts. Generation probabilities in a later analysis came from a VDJ recombination model fitted to out-of-frame rearrangements, and those results were checked against IGoR. A later analysis scored TCR-TCR, TCR-HLA and TCR-CMV co-occurrence with hypergeometric tests, applying a repertoire-size bias correction to TCR pairs. A later analysis estimated false discovery rates by permuting HLA or CMV assignments 20 times. A later analysis grouped co-occurring TCRs with DBSCAN, adding TCRdist sequence similarity when clustering within HLA-allele-positive subsets. Repertoires with fewer than 30,000 or more than 120,000 public chains were left out of co-occurrence clustering, as were about 5 repertoires with anomalous nucleotide sharing. TCRdb mirrors the immuneACCESS table, restricted to in-frame sequences. Some clones are absent from its copies; in checked studies, under half trace to an unresolved V gene, and the reason for the others is unknown. V, J and clone size were drawn from that table, and D and trimming were deduced from the DNA. The sample includes hundreds of thousands of clones, with around nine tenths observed a single time. More than 2% of the sample lies in the top ten.

The cohort was made up of several hundred healthy bone marrow donors. All cohort members were sampled while nominally healthy, although unrecorded immune exposures were likely present. The donor tested CMV seronegative, placing the donor among the 300 to 450 seronegative members of the cohort. Each donor provided a peripheral blood sample, and peripheral blood mononuclear cells were used for TCR beta sequencing. The Qiagen DNeasy Blood Extraction Kit was used to extract genomic DNA from the blood cell samples. This sample was taken from a study of cytomegalovirus exposure and HLA in healthy donors (dated by TCRdb to 2015 to 2018). About the investigation overall: In an earlier analysis of about 560 of the donors, roughly 300 Gb of sequence data and some 100 million unique TCR beta sequences from about 190 million T cells were reported. About 330 gigabases of sequencing data and roughly 81 million unique TCR sequences made up an early release that covered approximately 650 HLA-typed donors. The genetic ancestry cluster associated with self-reported Caucasian donors included 80% to 90% of the approximately 410 genotyped donors. The study aimed to test whether cataloging public T cell receptors could reveal signatures of past pathogen exposure. The study profiled the T cell repertoires of more than 500 subjects by immunosequencing and related them to cytomegalovirus serostatus. A separate validation cohort of about 110 different subjects was used in addition to the approximately 610-subject first cohort. To predict cytomegalovirus infection status, the study combined high-throughput TCR immunosequencing, statistical association of individual TCRs with disease status, and machine learning. In a later analysis, previously published TCR beta repertoires from several hundred donors were re-analyzed and high-resolution HLA genotyping was added so that TCR occurrence patterns could be studied. In the later analysis, no new phenotypic data were used to find candidate immune exposures; instead, reliance was placed on TCR beta sequences and their occurrence across donors. In an earlier analysis of several hundred of the donors, high-throughput TCR beta sequencing was used to judge whether each TCR beta V gene segment behaved as functional or pseudogenic. Donor age, sex, ethnicity and CMV serostatus were compiled together with the repertoire data. A later genetic analysis used genome-wide SNP genotypes for about 60% of the roughly 670 donors, treating that subset as a discovery cohort. All discovery cohort repertoires had been generated on a single sequencing platform. HLA typing included class I and class II loci at four-digit resolution. The number of donors typed differed by locus, with roughly 629-640 for A, B, C, DRB1 and DQB1, over 500 for DQA1, 600 to 610 for DPA1, and around 450 for DPB1. Roughly five DR-DQ haplotypes were treated as single units for association and clustering because of strong linkage in the cohort. On average, roughly 240,000 unique TCR beta nucleotide sequences were sequenced per donor among 300 to 500 genotyped donors of the cohort, with roughly 18% of those sequences being non-productive.

Broader findings and caveats from the paper: Assigning TCR associations to individual alleles was difficult when HLA alleles, especially DR and DQ, strongly co-occurred. A later genetic analysis associated a missense DCLRE1C variant with V-gene and J-gene trimming of TCR beta chains, and an independent cohort replicated the association. A later analysis found that TCR association rates varied across HLA loci, with DRB1 alleles showing the most associated TCRs and HLA-C alleles the fewest. Roughly uniform sequencing depth across donors was assumed in presence/absence analyses, although this assumption may not hold. In a later analysis, HLA-associated TCR beta chains showed more clonal expansion and lower generation probabilities than non-associated chains that were equally common. A further reported finding was that TCR beta sequences accurately predicted the HLA-A and HLA-B alleles for most subjects in the first cohort. In vitro tests confirmed that three of the cytomegalovirus-associated TCR beta chains recognize cytomegalovirus antigens. Most CMV-associated TCR beta chains appeared to be HLA-restricted in a later analysis, and the HLA associations seemed to be driven largely by CMV exposure. HLA typing was unavailable for some donors at each locus, so association tests used only the typed subset. This cohort had only TCR beta chains sequenced, and the lack of alpha or paired-chain data limited which features could be detected. Broadly in line with IMGT annotations, most TCR beta V segments showed up in productive rearrangements about 87% or about 30% of the time in an earlier analysis of several hundred of the donors. It was suggested by the authors that the approach could potentially be generalized to other disease states and immunological phenotypes. Across donors, most TCR sequences were observed very rarely, whereas some public TCRs were present in many individuals. A group of highly shared sequence variants was considered likely to be a technical artifact of the sequencing pipeline. For the cohort, immune exposure information was limited to CMV serostatus. In a later genetic analysis, fewer N-insertions in productive TCRs were reported among donors in an Asian-associated ancestry cluster than the approximately 670-donor mean. Linkage disequilibrium might explain the correlated functional status among segregating V segments, but an unknown experimental factor could not be excluded. The study listed 150 to 200 TCR beta chains as associated with cytomegalovirus. A later analysis reported that several top co-occurrence clusters appeared linked to parvovirus B19, influenza, CMV and Epstein-Barr virus. Because counts were too low, under 20 rarely observed V segments, including chromosome 9 orphons, were left out of the earlier analysis of over 550 of the donors. A later analysis associated 17,000 or so TCR beta sequences with specific HLA alleles at a false discovery rate of 0.05. Cytomegalovirus status was reported to be diagnosed by the classifier with high specificity and sensitivity in both the original and validation cohorts.

This TCR was sampled from a woman between 18 and 29 years old in good health and CMV-seronegative. Sample: PBMCs.

The DNA is TGTGCCAGCAGCCTCAGACAGGGGGCGGTCACTGAAGCTTTCTTT. This sequence encodes CASSLRQGAVTEAFF. In this chain, TRBV7-9 is recombined with TRBJ1-1; a stretch of 10 junction bases matches TRBD1. Trimming removed 5 bases from V and 4 bases from J; the gene matches leave 7 bases unexplained. According to the germline V gene (reference sequence), CDR1 reads SEHNR and CDR2 reads FQNEAQ. The CDR3 sequence holds 15 residues, the cysteine and phenylalanine included. Solely the CDR3 DNA is kept, with 45 bases framed from the first base.